A selection of T cell receptor beta chains follows, all from one sample in a study of spatial heterogeneity in lung cancer. TCRdb processed the 5' RACE reads anew with MiXCR; each CDR3 protein has one entry. This table holds about 46,000 distinct CDR3 sequences, 12% found once. Sequenced here: PBMCs, sampled at follow-up. The receptors shown here come from a male donor with early-stage non-small cell lung cancer. The CDR3 runs from the conserved cysteine through the conserved F or W. A D gene is named only where the DNA matches it firmly. Clone sizes are given selectively: once, few, many, or a class where the clone is expanded.

j_call: TRBJ2-1; v_call: TRBV27; clone_size: many; d_call: NA; cdr3_aa: CASSLWVSTNEQFF; cdr3_nt: TGTGCCAGCAGTTTATGGGTTAGCACAAATGAGCAGTTCTTC
j_call: TRBJ2-1; v_call: TRBV5-4; clone_size: NA; d_call: TRBD2; cdr3_aa: CASSLGLAGPRAYNEQFF; cdr3_nt: TGTGCCAGCAGCTTGGGACTAGCGGGACCGAGAGCCTACAATGAGCAGTTCTTC
j_call: TRBJ2-5; v_call: TRBV18; clone_size: many; d_call: NA; cdr3_aa: CASSTDRLGTQYF; cdr3_nt: TGTGCCAGCTCAACGGACCGACTCGGGACCCAGTACTTC
j_call: TRBJ1-6; v_call: TRBV7-2; clone_size: many; d_call: NA; cdr3_aa: CASSFGDLSSPLHF; cdr3_nt: TGTGCCAGCAGCTTCGGAGACCTGAGTTCACCCCTCCACTTT
j_call: TRBJ2-3; v_call: TRBV6-2/TRBV6-3; clone_size: many; d_call: NA; cdr3_aa: CASSPALTGDTQYF; cdr3_nt: TGTGCCAGCAGTCCAGCCCTTACGGGAGATACGCAGTATTTT
j_call: TRBJ2-7; v_call: TRBV4-3; clone_size: many; d_call: NA; cdr3_aa: CASSRSWDGPYEQYF; cdr3_nt: TGCGCCAGCAGCCGCAGCTGGGACGGTCCCTACGAGCAGTACTTC
j_call: TRBJ2-3; v_call: TRBV29-1; clone_size: many; d_call: NA; cdr3_aa: CSVGAPDTQYF; cdr3_nt: TGCAGCGTGGGGGCCCCAGATACGCAGTATTTT
j_call: TRBJ1-2; v_call: TRBV19; clone_size: many; d_call: NA; cdr3_aa: CASRWSLISYGYTF; cdr3_nt: TGTGCCAGTAGATGGTCCCTAATAAGCTATGGCTACACCTTC
j_call: TRBJ2-3; v_call: TRBV20-1; clone_size: many; d_call: NA; cdr3_aa: CSANSGGGDTQYF; cdr3_nt: TGCAGTGCTAATAGTGGGGGCGGAGATACGCAGTATTTT
j_call: TRBJ1-1; v_call: TRBV3-1; clone_size: few; d_call: NA; cdr3_aa: CASRGGNTEAFF; cdr3_nt: TGTGCCAGCAGGGGAGGGAACACTGAAGCTTTCTTT
j_call: TRBJ2-2; v_call: TRBV7-6; clone_size: many; d_call: NA; cdr3_aa: CASSLEGDPTGELFF; cdr3_nt: TGTGCCAGCAGCTTAGAAGGGGATCCCACCGGGGAGCTGTTTTTT
j_call: TRBJ1-1; v_call: TRBV20-1; clone_size: few; d_call: NA; cdr3_aa: CSARGGWAEAFF; cdr3_nt: TGCAGTGCTAGAGGGGGTTGGGCTGAAGCTTTCTTT
j_call: TRBJ2-1; v_call: TRBV5-1; clone_size: many; d_call: TRBD2; cdr3_aa: CASKLRGSSYNEQFF; cdr3_nt: TGCGCCAGCAAATTGCGGGGGAGCTCCTACAATGAGCAGTTCTTC
j_call: TRBJ1-6; v_call: TRBV27; clone_size: many; d_call: NA; cdr3_aa: CASSFRNRVPYNSPLHF; cdr3_nt: TGTGCCAGCAGTTTCCGGAACAGGGTCCCCTATAATTCACCCCTCCACTTT
j_call: TRBJ1-5; v_call: TRBV30; clone_size: NA; d_call: NA; cdr3_aa: CAWSVTGGYSNQPQHF; cdr3_nt: TGTGCCTGGAGTGTCACTGGGGGCTATAGCAATCAGCCCCAGCATTTT
j_call: TRBJ2-4; v_call: TRBV7-2; clone_size: medium-sized; d_call: NA; cdr3_aa: CASSPFVEKNIQYF; cdr3_nt: TGTGCCAGCAGCCCTTTCGTAGAGAAAAACATTCAGTACTTC
j_call: TRBJ2-1; v_call: TRBV4-3; clone_size: few; d_call: TRBD2; cdr3_aa: CASSQDRTGGPINEQFF; cdr3_nt: TGCGCCAGCAGCCAAGATCGTACGGGAGGGCCTATTAATGAGCAGTTCTTC
j_call: TRBJ2-2; v_call: TRBV4-2; clone_size: few; d_call: TRBD2; cdr3_aa: CASSQVGGTGELFF; cdr3_nt: TGTGCCAGCAGCCAAGTGGGAGGGACCGGGGAGCTGTTTTTT
j_call: TRBJ2-3; v_call: TRBV28; clone_size: many; d_call: TRBD2; cdr3_aa: CASSHSTSGDTDTQYF; cdr3_nt: TGTGCCAGCAGTCACAGCACTAGCGGGGACACAGATACGCAGTATTTT
j_call: TRBJ1-1; v_call: TRBV10-3; clone_size: many; d_call: NA; cdr3_aa: CAISESTVNTEAFF; cdr3_nt: TGTGCCATCAGTGAGTCGACAGTGAACACTGAAGCTTTCTTT
j_call: TRBJ2-1; v_call: TRBV18; clone_size: few; d_call: TRBD2; cdr3_aa: CASSPPSGSYNEQFF; cdr3_nt: TGTGCCAGCTCACCCCCTAGCGGCTCCTACAATGAGCAGTTCTTC
j_call: TRBJ2-7; v_call: TRBV9; clone_size: NA; d_call: TRBD2; cdr3_aa: CASSVAPSGIYEQYF; cdr3_nt: TGTGCCAGCAGCGTGGCGCCTAGCGGGATCTACGAGCAGTACTTC